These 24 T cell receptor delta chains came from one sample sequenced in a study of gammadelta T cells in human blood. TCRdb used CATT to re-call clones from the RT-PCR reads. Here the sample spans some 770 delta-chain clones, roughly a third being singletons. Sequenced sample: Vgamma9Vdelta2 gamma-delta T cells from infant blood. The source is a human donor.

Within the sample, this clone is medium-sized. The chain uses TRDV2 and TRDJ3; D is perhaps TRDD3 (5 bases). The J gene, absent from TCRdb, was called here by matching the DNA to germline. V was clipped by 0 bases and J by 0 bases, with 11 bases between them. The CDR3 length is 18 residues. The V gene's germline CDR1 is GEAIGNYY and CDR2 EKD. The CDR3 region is CACDTVLASSWDTRQMFF. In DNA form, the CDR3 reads TGTGCCTGTGACACCGTACTGGCCAGCTCCTGGGACACCCGACAGATGTTTTTC.

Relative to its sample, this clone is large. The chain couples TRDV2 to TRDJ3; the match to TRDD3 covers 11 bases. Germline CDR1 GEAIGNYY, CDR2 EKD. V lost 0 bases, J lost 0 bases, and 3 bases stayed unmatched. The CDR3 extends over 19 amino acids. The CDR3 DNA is TGTGCCTGTGACACCGTGGGGGATACGCGCTCCTGGGACACCCGACAGATGTTTTTC. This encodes CACDTVGDTRSWDTRQMFF.

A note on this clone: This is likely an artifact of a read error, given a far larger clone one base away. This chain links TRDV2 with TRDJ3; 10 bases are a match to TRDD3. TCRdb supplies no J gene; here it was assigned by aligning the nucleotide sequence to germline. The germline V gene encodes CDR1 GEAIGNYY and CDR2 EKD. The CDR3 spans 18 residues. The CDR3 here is CACDVLGDGSRDTRQMFF. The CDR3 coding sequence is TGTGCCTGTGACGTACTGGGGGATGGCTCCAGGGACACCCGACAGATGTTTTTC.

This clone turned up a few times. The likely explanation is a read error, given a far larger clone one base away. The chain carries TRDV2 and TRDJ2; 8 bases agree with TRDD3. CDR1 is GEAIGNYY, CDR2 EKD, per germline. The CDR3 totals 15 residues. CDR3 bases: TGTGCCTGTGACCCACTGGGGGGTTTGACAGCACAACCCTTCTTT. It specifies CACDPLGGLTAQPFF.

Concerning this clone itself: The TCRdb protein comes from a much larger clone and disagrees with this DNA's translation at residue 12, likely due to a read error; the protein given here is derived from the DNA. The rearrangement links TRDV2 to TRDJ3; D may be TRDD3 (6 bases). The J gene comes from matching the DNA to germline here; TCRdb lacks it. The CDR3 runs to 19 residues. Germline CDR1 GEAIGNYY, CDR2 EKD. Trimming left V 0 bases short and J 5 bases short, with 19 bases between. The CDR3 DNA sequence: TGTGCCTGTGACACCTTACTGGGTTTTTCATCCCGGGACACCCGACAGATGTTTTTC. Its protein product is CACDTLLGFSSRDTRQMFF.

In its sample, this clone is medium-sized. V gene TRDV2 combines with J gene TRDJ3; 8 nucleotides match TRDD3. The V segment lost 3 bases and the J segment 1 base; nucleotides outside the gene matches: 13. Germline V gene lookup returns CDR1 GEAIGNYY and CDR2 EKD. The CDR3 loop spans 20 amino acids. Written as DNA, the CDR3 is TGTGCCTGTGACCGCATTCTCACTGGGGGTTCGTCCTGGGACACCCGACAGATGTTTTTC. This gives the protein CACDRILTGGSSWDTRQMFF.

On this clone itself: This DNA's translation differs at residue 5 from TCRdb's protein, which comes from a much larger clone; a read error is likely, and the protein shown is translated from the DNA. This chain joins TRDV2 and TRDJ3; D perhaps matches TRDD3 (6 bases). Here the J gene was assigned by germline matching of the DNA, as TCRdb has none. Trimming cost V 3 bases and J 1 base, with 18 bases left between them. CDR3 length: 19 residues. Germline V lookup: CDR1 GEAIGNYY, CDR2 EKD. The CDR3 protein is CACDALLGFSSWDTRQMFF. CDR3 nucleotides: TGTGCCTGTGACGCCTTACTGGGTTTTTCATCCTGGGACACCCGACAGATGTTTTTC.

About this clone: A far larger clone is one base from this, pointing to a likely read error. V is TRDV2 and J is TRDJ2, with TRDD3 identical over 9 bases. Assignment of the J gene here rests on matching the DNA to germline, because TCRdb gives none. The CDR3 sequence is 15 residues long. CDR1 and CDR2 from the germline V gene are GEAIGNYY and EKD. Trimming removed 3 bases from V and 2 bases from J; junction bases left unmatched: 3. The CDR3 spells CACDLLGELTAQLFF. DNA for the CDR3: TGTGCCTGTGACTTACTGGGGGAGTTGACAGCACAACTCTTCTTT.

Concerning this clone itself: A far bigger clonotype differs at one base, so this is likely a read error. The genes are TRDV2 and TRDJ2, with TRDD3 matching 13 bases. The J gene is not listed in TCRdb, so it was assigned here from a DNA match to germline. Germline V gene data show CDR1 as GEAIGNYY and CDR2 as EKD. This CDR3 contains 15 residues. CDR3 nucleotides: TGTGCCTGTGACGTACTGGGGGATACGACAGCGCAACTCTTCTTT. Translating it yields CACDVLGDTTAQLFF.

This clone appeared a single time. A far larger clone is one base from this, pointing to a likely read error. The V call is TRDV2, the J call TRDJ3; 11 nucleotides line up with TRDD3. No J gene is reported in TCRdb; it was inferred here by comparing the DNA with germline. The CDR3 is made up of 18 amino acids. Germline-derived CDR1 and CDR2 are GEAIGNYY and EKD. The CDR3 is CACDVLGDSSWDPRQMFF. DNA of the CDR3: TGTGCCTGTGACGTACTGGGGGATAGCTCCTGGGACCCCCGACAGATGTTTTTC.

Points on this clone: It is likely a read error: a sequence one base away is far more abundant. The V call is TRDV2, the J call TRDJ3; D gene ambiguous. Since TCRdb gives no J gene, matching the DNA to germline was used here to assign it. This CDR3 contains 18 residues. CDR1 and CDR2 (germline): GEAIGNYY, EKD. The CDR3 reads CACDSAGTRSRDTRQMFF. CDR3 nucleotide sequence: TGTGCCTGTGACTCCGCGGGTACGCGCTCCCGGGACACCCGACAGATGTTTTTC.

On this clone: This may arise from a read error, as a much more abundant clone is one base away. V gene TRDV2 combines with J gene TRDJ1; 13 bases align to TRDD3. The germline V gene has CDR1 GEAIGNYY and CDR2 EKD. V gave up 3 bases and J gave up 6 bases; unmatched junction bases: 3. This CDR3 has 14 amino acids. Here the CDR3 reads CACDVLGDTYKLIF. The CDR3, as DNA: TGTGCCTGTGACGTACTGGGGGATACGTATAAACTCATCTTT.

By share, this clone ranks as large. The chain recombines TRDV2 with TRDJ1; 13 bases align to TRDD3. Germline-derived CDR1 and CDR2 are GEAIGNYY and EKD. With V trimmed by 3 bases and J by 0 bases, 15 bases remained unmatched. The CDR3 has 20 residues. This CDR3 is CACDSITGGYARENTDKLIF. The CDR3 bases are TGTGCCTGTGACTCAATTACTGGGGGATACGCGAGAGAGAACACCGATAAACTCATCTTT.

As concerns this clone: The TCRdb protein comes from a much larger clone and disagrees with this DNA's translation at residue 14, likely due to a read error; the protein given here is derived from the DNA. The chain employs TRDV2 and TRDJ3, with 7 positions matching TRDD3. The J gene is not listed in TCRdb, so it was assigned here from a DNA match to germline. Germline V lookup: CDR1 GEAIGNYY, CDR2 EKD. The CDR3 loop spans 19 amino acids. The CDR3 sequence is CACDTWGTTSSWDPRQMFF. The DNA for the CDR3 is TGTGCCTGTGACACCTGGGGGACGACTAGCTCCTGGGACCCCCGACAGATGTTTTTC.

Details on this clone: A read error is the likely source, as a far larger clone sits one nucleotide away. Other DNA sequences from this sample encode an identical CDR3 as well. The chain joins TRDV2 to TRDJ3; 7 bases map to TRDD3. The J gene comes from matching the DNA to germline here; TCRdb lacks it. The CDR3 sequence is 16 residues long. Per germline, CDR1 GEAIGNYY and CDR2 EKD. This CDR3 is CACDVLGPWDTRQMFF. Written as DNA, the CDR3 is TGTGCATGTGACGTACTGGGGCCCTGGGACACCCGACAGATGTTTTTC.

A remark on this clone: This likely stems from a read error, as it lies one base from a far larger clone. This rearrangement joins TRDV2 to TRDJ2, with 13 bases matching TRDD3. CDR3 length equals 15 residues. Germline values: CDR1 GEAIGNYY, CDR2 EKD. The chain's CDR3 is CACDVLGDTTAHLFF. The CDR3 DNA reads TGTGCCTGTGACGTACTGGGGGATACGACAGCACATCTCTTCTTT.

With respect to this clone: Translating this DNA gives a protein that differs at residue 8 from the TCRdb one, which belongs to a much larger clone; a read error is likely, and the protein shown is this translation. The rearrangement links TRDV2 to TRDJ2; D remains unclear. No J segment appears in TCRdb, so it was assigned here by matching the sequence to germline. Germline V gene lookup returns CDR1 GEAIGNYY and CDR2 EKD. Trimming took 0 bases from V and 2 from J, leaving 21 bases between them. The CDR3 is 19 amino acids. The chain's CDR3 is CACDTVLRASNLLTAQLFF. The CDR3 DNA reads TGTGCCTGTGACACCGTACTGAGGGCCTCCAATCTCTTGACAGCACAACTCTTCTTT.

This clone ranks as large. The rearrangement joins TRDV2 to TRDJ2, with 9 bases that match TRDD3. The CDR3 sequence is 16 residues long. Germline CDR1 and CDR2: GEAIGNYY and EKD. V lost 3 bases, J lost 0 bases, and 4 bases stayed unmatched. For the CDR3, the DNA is TGTGCCTGTGACGTACTGGGGGAAGCTTTGACAGCACAACTCTTCTTT. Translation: CACDVLGEALTAQLFF.

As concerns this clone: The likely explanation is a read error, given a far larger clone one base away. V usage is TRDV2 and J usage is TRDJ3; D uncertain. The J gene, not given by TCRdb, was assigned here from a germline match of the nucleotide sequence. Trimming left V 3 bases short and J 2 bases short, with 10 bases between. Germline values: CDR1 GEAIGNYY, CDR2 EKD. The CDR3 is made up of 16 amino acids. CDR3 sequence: CACDSLVTWDTRQMFF. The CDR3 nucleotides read TGTGCCTGTGACTCGCTCGTGACCTGGGACACCCGACAGATGTTTTTC.

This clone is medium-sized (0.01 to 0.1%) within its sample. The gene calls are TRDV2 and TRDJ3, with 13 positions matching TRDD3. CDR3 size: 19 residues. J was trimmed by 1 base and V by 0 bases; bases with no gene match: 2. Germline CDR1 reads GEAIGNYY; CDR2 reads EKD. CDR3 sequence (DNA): TGTGCCTGTGACACCGTACTGGGGGATACGTCCTGGGACACCCGACAGATGTTTTTC. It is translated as CACDTVLGDTSWDTRQMFF.

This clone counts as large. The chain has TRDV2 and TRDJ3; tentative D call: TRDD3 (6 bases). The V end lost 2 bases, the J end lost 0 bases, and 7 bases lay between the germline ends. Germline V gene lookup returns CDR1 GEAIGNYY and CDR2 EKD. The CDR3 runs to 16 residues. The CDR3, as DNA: TGTGCCTGTGACAAACTGGGCTCCTGGGACACCCGACAGATGTTTTTC. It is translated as CACDKLGSWDTRQMFF.

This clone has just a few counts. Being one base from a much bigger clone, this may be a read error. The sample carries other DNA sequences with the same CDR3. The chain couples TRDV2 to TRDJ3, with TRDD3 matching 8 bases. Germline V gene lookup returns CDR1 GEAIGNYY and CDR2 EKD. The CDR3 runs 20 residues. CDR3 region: CACDTVLGVLDSWDTRQMFF. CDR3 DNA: TGTGCCTGTGACACCGTACTGGGGGTCCTTGACTCCTGGGACACCCGACAAATGTTTTTC.

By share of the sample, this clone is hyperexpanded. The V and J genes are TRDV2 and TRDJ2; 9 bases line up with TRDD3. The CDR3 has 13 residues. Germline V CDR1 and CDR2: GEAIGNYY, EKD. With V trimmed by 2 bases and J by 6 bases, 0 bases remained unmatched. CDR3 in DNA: TGTGCCTGTGACAGGGGATACGCAGCACAACTCTTCTTT. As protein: CACDRGYAAQLFF.

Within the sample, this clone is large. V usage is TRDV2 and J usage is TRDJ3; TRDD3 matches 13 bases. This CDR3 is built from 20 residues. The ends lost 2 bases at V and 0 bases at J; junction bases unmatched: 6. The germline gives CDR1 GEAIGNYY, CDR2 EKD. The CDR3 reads CACDKVLGDTRSWDTRQMFF. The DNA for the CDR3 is TGTGCCTGTGACAAAGTACTGGGGGATACGCGCTCCTGGGACACCCGACAGATGTTTTTC.